What follows are 15 T cell receptor beta chains derived from one specimen sequenced in a study of spatial heterogeneity in lung cancer. Noted time point: sample taken at primary tumor resection. Sequencing covered unsorted whole RNA taken from tumor, nontumor lung or frozen PBMC. MiXCR, run by TCRdb on the 5' RACE reads, gives a single entry per CDR3 protein. The sample shows about 22,000 distinct CDR3 sequences, under 6% of them seen only once. The material was PBMCs, obtained at surgery. All receptors derive from a male donor with early-stage non-small cell lung cancer.

In its sample, this clonotype was seen many times. This chain connects TRBV5-5 to TRBJ2-6; 9 bases agree with TRBD1. This CDR3 is built from 18 residues. Germline CDR1 is SGHKS and CDR2 is YYEKEE (reference sequence). V was pared by 4 bases and J by 3 bases, with 11 bases of the junction left unmatched. This chain's CDR3 is CASSTGQGRSLGANVLTF. The CDR3, as DNA: TGTGCCAGCAGCACCGGACAGGGGCGCTCCCTTGGGGCCAACGTCCTGACTTTC.

This clonotype is judged medium-sized. This CDR3 reads CASSYRLAGAEEQYF. CDR3 DNA sequence: TGTGCCAGCAGTTATAGACTAGCGGGAGCAGAAGAGCAGTACTTC. This chain joins TRBV12-3 or TRBV12-4 and TRBJ2-7, with TRBD2 matching over 12 bases. The junction had 8 bases not matched to a gene; V was cut back by 4 bases and J by 7 bases. The CDR3 spans 15 residues.

This clonotype was counted many times. The gene calls are TRBV18 and TRBJ1-1; weak D call: TRBD1 (6 bases). Per the germline V gene, CDR1 is KGHSH and CDR2 is LQKENI. CDR3 length: 19 residues. V was shortened by 4 bases and J by 3 bases, with 27 bases between the two germline ends. CDR3: CASSLRPPGHQRGDTEAFF. The CDR3, as DNA: TGTGCCAGCTCACTTCGACCGCCGGGACACCAAAGGGGTGACACTGAAGCTTTCTTT.

This clonotype has a count of ten or more. The chain links TRBV9 to TRBJ2-6; no firm D call. V gave up 2 bases and J gave up 0 bases, with 12 bases separating them. Germline CDR1 is SGDLS and CDR2 is YYNGEE. CDR3 size: 17 residues. CDR3 region: CASSVSPAGSGANVLTF. The CDR3 region has the DNA TGTGCCAGCAGCGTGAGTCCCGCCGGCTCTGGGGCCAACGTCCTGACTTTC.

This clonotype showed up many times. V usage is TRBV5-1 and J usage is TRBJ2-5; 10 bases are a match to TRBD2. From germline, CDR1 is SGHRS and CDR2 YFSETQ. V lost 0 bases, J lost 5 bases, and 1 base stayed unmatched. This CDR3 spans 14 amino acids. The CDR3 region has the DNA TGCGCCAGCAGCTTGGAACTAGCGGGGGAGACCCAGTACTTC. This translates into CASSLELAGETQYF.

This clonotype was seen repeatedly, ten times or more. V usage is TRBV10-3 and J usage is TRBJ2-1; D gene uncertain. Germline CDR1 and CDR2: ENHRY and SYGVKD. Trimming took 4 bases from V and 1 from J, leaving 8 bases between them. This CDR3 has 14 residues. CDR3 nucleotide sequence: TGTGCCATCAGTGTGGCGTTTTCCTACAATGAGCAGTTCTTC. It is translated as CAISVAFSYNEQFF.

By sample share, this clonotype is medium-sized. The chain recombines TRBV27 with TRBJ2-6; D gene uncertain. The CDR3 is 14 amino acids. V was clipped by 5 bases and J by 1 base, with 6 bases between them. The V gene's germline CDR1 is MNHEY and CDR2 SMNVEV (reference sequence). The CDR3 DNA sequence: TGTGCCAGCAGTACCCTGTCTGGGGCCAACGTCCTGACTTTC. It translates to CASSTLSGANVLTF.

By sample share, this clonotype is medium-sized (0.01 to 0.1%). The rearrangement joins TRBV6-2 or TRBV6-3 to TRBJ1-5; D may be TRBD1 (6 bases). The length of the CDR3 is 15 residues. The germline V gene has CDR1 MNHEY and CDR2 SVGEGT. Between the trimmed V and J ends, which lost 2 bases and 7 bases, there was a span of 15 bases. The CDR3 DNA sequence: TGTGCCAGCAGTTACACTACAGGGTTTGGACAGCCCCAGCATTTT. It is translated as CASSYTTGFGQPQHF.

The table lists this clonotype with many counts. The chain employs TRBV29-1 and TRBJ1-1; tentatively, D is TRBD1 (5 bases). There are 12 residues in the CDR3. Trimming cost V 7 bases and J 1 base, with 10 bases left between them. Germline CDR1 reads SQVTM; CDR2 reads ANQGSEA. In DNA, the CDR3 is TGCAGCGGGGGGGTAGGGAACACTGAAGCTTTCTTT. This codes for CSGGVGNTEAFF.

This rearrangement joins TRBV2 to TRBJ2-1, with D unclear. The CDR3 loop spans 13 amino acids. Germline values: CDR1 SNHLY, CDR2 FYNNEI. With 2 bases removed from V and 8 bases from J, the gap between germline ends came to 10 bases. The CDR3 loop reads CASSESGIHEQFF. As DNA, the CDR3 is TGTGCCAGCAGTGAAAGTGGTATTCATGAGCAGTTCTTC.

The sample holds many counts of this clonotype. This rearrangement joins TRBV27 to TRBJ1-5; D is perhaps TRBD1 (5 bases). Germline V lookup: CDR1 MNHEY, CDR2 SMNVEV (reference sequence). V lost 6 bases to trimming and J lost 1 base, with 13 bases between them. The CDR3 covers 15 residues. CDR3 nucleotides: TGTGCCAGCAGATCCGACAGTTCCAGCAATCAGCCCCAGCATTTT. It encodes CASRSDSSSNQPQHF.

This clonotype showed up many times. The chain recombines TRBV7-2 with TRBJ1-6; D not resolved. From germline, CDR1 is SGHTA and CDR2 FQGNSA. The CDR3 has 16 amino acids. The ends were cut back, 2 bases at V and 5 bases at J, with 13 bases in the middle. CDR3 sequence (DNA): TGTGCCAGCAGCTTACTCGTCAGCCAGAATAATTCACCCCTCCACTTT. Translated: CASSLLVSQNNSPLHF.

The table lists this clonotype with many counts. The chain uses TRBV7-2 and TRBJ2-1; 9 bases line up with TRBD2. This CDR3 has 16 amino acids. Trimming cost V 6 bases and J 2 bases; bases outside gene matches: 8. Looked up from germline, CDR1 is SGHTA and CDR2 is FQGNSA. The CDR3 DNA follows: TGTGCCAGCAGTCAGCAGGCGGGGGGGCCCTACAATGAGCAGTTCTTC. Translated: CASSQQAGGPYNEQFF. The entire variable domain, with the rest obtained from reference TRBV7-2 and TRBJ2-1, is as follows: GAGVSQSPSNKVTEKGKDVELRCDPISGHTALYWYRQSLGQGLEFLIYFQGNSAPDKSGLPSDRFSAERTGGSVSTLTIQRTQQEDSAVYLCASSQQAGGPYNEQFFGPGTRLTVL.

This clonotype has at least ten counts. The genes are TRBV9 and TRBJ1-4; possible D gene TRBD1, 5 bases. V was pared by 6 bases and J by 0 bases, with 12 bases between. This CDR3 has 15 residues. From germline, CDR1 is SGDLS and CDR2 YYNGEE. The chain's CDR3 is CASNRDGATNEKLFF. The CDR3 DNA sequence: TGTGCCAGCAACCGGGACGGAGCAACTAATGAAAAACTGTTTTTT.

Relative to its sample, this clonotype is medium-sized (0.01 to 0.1%). CDR3 sequence (DNA): TGTGCCAGCAGCCCCGGGAGGGCCTCGGTAGAGACCCAGTACTTC. Translating it yields CASSPGRASVETQYF. The rearrangement uses TRBV11-2 and TRBJ2-5; TRBD2 aligns across 8 bases. Trimming at V came to 5 bases and at J to 4 bases, leaving 9 bases not matched to a gene. Germline V lookup: CDR1 SGHAT, CDR2 FQNNGV. The CDR3 is 15 residues long.